The 24 T cell receptor beta chains below all came from one sample that was sequenced in a study of T cell repertoires in cytomegalovirus infection. TCRdb redid the calling of the reads with MiXCR, one entry per CDR3 protein. This table holds some 280,000 distinct CDR3 sequences, roughly 15% found once. Material: PBMCs. Receptors originate from a human donor in good health (CMV status not recorded). Some clones in this sample may be carry-over from other donors' samples.

This clonotype has a handful of counts. The rearrangement joins TRBV2 to TRBJ2-7; 7 nucleotides match TRBD1. Unmatched junction bases numbered 10, after V lost 10 bases and J lost 1 base. The V gene's germline CDR1 is SNHLY and CDR2 FYNNEI. The CDR3 contains 14 residues. In nucleotides, the CDR3 is TGTGCCACCGCCGCTACAGGGGTTTCCTACGAGCAGTACTTC. Encoded protein: CATAATGVSYEQYF.

This clonotype came up many times. V and J are TRBV12-3 or TRBV12-4 and TRBJ2-1; unclear D gene. The CDR3 covers 13 residues. V was trimmed by 6 bases and J by 4 bases, leaving 10 bases between them. The CDR3: CASSSELYNEQFF. For the CDR3, the DNA is TGTGCCAGCAGCTCAGAACTGTACAATGAGCAGTTCTTC.

This clonotype was seen ten or more times. The V call is TRBV28, the J call TRBJ1-1, with 7 bases lining up with TRBD1. J gave up 7 bases and V 8 bases, and 7 bases lay outside the gene matches. This CDR3 comprises 12 residues. Germline V CDR1 and CDR2: MDHEN, SYDVKM. CDR3 in amino acids: CASHDRVSEAFF. CDR3 nucleotide sequence: TGTGCCAGCCACGACAGGGTCAGTGAAGCTTTCTTT.

The chain recombines TRBV5-3 with TRBJ1-2; 7 bases agree with TRBD1. TRBV5-3 is an open reading frame, and its role is uncertain. V lost 8 bases to trimming and J lost 3 bases; unmatched junction nucleotides: 13. There are 15 residues in the CDR3. As DNA, the CDR3 is TGTGCCAGCAGCGCAACCCGGACAGGAGACTATGGCTACACCTTC. It codes for CASSATRTGDYGYTF.

This clonotype was seen repeatedly, ten times or more. The gene calls are TRBV19 and TRBJ2-5; possibly TRBD1 for D (6 bases). Trimming left V 6 bases short and J 2 bases short, with 19 bases between. The CDR3 contains 16 residues. Per germline, CDR1 LNHDA and CDR2 SQIVND (reference sequence). The CDR3 protein is CASSQPGTPGQETQYF. CDR3 DNA sequence: TGTGCCAGTAGCCAACCGGGGACACCGGGGCAAGAGACCCAGTACTTC. Full variable domain (missing parts from reference TRBV19 and TRBJ2-5): DGGITQSPKYLFRKEGQNVTLSCEQNLNHDAMYWYRQDPGQGLRLIYYSQIVNDFQKGDIAEGYSVSREKKESFPLTVTSAQKNPTAFYLCASSQPGTPGQETQYFGPGTRLLVL.

The CDR3 DNA is TGTGCCAGCAGCATGAGGAGATTCGGTTACGAGCAGTACTTC. Translation gives CASSMRRFGYEQYF. V gene TRBV7-8 combines with J gene TRBJ2-7; unclear D gene. Trimming removed 5 bases at V and 4 bases at J, with 15 bases between. Germline V CDR1 and CDR2: SGHVS, FQNEAQ. This CDR3 is built from 14 residues.

This chain joins TRBV9 and TRBJ2-1, with 7 bases matching TRBD1. From germline, CDR1 is SGDLS and CDR2 YYNGEE. The CDR3 runs to 16 residues. The V gene end was trimmed by 3 bases and the J gene end by 9 bases; junction bases not matched to a gene: 15. The DNA for the CDR3 is TGTGCCAGCAGCGCTCGAGACCACAGGGGTCCAGGTGAGCAGTTCTTC. This codes for CASSARDHRGPGEQFF.

This clonotype was detected many times. V and J are TRBV7-2 and TRBJ2-1; 8 nucleotides match TRBD1. This CDR3 contains 13 residues. Germline V gives CDR1 SGHTA, CDR2 FQGNSA. With V trimmed by 5 bases and J by 10 bases, 7 bases remained unmatched. CDR3 residues: CASSLQGASEQFF. In DNA form, the CDR3 reads TGTGCCAGCAGCCTCCAGGGGGCTAGCGAGCAGTTCTTC.

This clonotype was counted ten times or more. V gene TRBV7-2 combines with J gene TRBJ2-7; D is unresolved. Looked up from germline, CDR1 is SGHTA and CDR2 is FQGNSA. This CDR3 region has 13 residues. V lost 9 bases, J lost 6 bases, and 18 bases lay in between. CDR3 region: CASVTVFVPEQYF. In nucleotides, the CDR3 is TGTGCCAGTGTGACGGTATTCGTCCCCGAGCAGTACTTC.

This clonotype was seen ten or more times. The rearrangement uses TRBV4-1 and TRBJ1-2, with D uncertain. This CDR3 has 13 amino acids. Trimming cost V 1 base and J 2 bases, with 5 bases left between them. From germline, CDR1 is MGHRA and CDR2 YSYEKL. CDR3 DNA sequence: TGCGCCAGCAGCCAAGCCAGGAACTATGGCTACACCTTC. As protein: CASSQARNYGYTF.

There are many counts of this clonotype. The chain uses TRBV7-4 and TRBJ2-4; tentative D call: TRBD2 (7 bases). Germline CDR1 and CDR2: SGHVT and SQSDAQ. Deletions cut 7 bases from V and 7 bases from J, with 29 bases between. The CDR3 covers 18 residues. The CDR3 here is CASTPRRCRGAPGNIQYF. The CDR3 DNA reads as TGTGCCAGCACCCCACGAAGGTGTCGGGGGGCCCCGGGGAACATTCAGTACTTC.

This clonotype was found many times. The J gene is TRBJ1-1, the V gene TRBV28; 8 bases line up with TRBD1. The CDR3 length is 15 residues. The V gene's germline CDR1 is MDHEN and CDR2 SYDVKM. V lost 5 bases and J lost 4; bases outside the gene matches: 9. CDR3 sequence: CASSRTGGGTTEAFF. Written as DNA, the CDR3 is TGTGCCAGCAGTCGTACAGGGGGGGGTACCACTGAAGCTTTCTTT.

This clonotype was seen a handful of times. The chain has TRBV11-3 and TRBJ1-6; D ambiguous. This CDR3 has 13 amino acids. Germline CDR1 SGHNT, CDR2 YENEEA. Trimming took off 4 bases at V and 9 bases at J, with 10 bases between the two ends. The CDR3, as DNA: TGTGCCAGCAGCTCCAACATGGGTTCACCCCTCCACTTT. Amino acid sequence: CASSSNMGSPLHF.

This clonotype was counted many times. This sequence joins TRBV12-3 or TRBV12-4 and TRBJ2-1; the D gene is possibly TRBD2 (5 bases). The V gene lost 3 bases and the J gene lost 3 bases, with 9 bases spanning the gap. This CDR3 has 14 amino acids. The CDR3 spells CASSFGIYYNEQFF. The DNA of the CDR3 is TGTGCCAGCAGTTTCGGGATTTACTACAATGAGCAGTTCTTC.

This clonotype occurred many times. This chain links TRBV19 with TRBJ1-1; possible D gene TRBD1, 6 bases. The V gene lost 0 bases and the J gene lost 5 bases, with 7 bases spanning the gap. This CDR3 comprises 13 residues. Germline assignment: CDR1 LNHDA and CDR2 SQIVND (reference sequence). CDR3 residues: CASSIDTGTEAFF. In DNA, the CDR3 is TGTGCCAGTAGTATAGATACAGGGACTGAAGCTTTCTTT.

CDR3 nucleotides: TGTGCCAGCAGCCAGGACGGGACAGACGGCTACACCTTC. Encoded protein: CASSQDGTDGYTF. This chain joins TRBV4-2 and TRBJ1-2; 7 positions match TRBD1. The CDR3 spans 13 residues. Germline assignment: CDR1 LGHNA and CDR2 YNFKEQ. J gave up 8 bases and V 3 bases, and 6 bases lay outside the gene matches.

This clonotype was seen a few times. The chain carries TRBV6-2 or TRBV6-3 and TRBJ2-3; the match to TRBD2 covers 10 bases. The junction had 11 bases not matched to a gene; V was cut back by 4 bases and J by 4 bases. The germline V gene has CDR1 MNHEY and CDR2 SVGEGT. The CDR3 covers 17 residues. The CDR3 region has the DNA TGTGCCAGCAGTTTACCCCCTCTAGCGGGAGTTCCAGATACGCAGTATTTT. This gives the protein CASSLPPLAGVPDTQYF.

Ten or more counts support this clonotype. The genes are TRBV24-1 and TRBJ2-2, with D possibly being TRBD2 (6 bases). This CDR3 has 15 amino acids. Per germline, CDR1 KGHDR and CDR2 SFDVKD. The V end lost 3 bases, the J end lost 5 bases, and 12 bases lay between the germline ends. The CDR3 is CATSDASRETGELFF. The CDR3 DNA is TGTGCCACCAGTGATGCGAGTCGGGAGACCGGGGAGCTGTTTTTT.

This clonotype was seen repeatedly, ten times or more. V usage is TRBV12-3 or TRBV12-4 and J usage is TRBJ1-5; 10 bases agree with TRBD1. Trimming removed 3 bases from V and 7 bases from J; junction bases left unmatched: 6. CDR3 size: 15 residues. CDR3 bases: TGTGCCAGCAGTTTGATGGGACAGGGGAAGCAGCCCCAGCATTTT. It specifies CASSLMGQGKQPQHF.

This chain links TRBV10-3 with TRBJ1-2; 7 bases match TRBD1. This CDR3 has 14 amino acids. With 10 bases clipped from V and 8 bases from J, the junction kept 16 bases outside the gene matches. Germline V gene lookup returns CDR1 ENHRY and CDR2 SYGVKD. The CDR3 DNA reads as TGTGCCAGTACCCCAAGGGAGGGGGCGCAGGGCTACACCTTC. Translated, it gives CASTPREGAQGYTF.

This clonotype was observed a handful of times. The genes are TRBV20-1 and TRBJ1-1, with 8 nucleotides matching TRBD1. Losses at the gene ends were 5 bases for V and 4 bases for J; bases not matched to a gene: 3. The CDR3 has 12 residues. Germline V gene sequence: CDR1 DFQATT, CDR2 SNEGSKA (reference sequence). The chain's CDR3 is CSASDRATEAFF. As DNA, the CDR3 is TGCAGTGCTTCGGACAGGGCCACTGAAGCTTTCTTT.

This clonotype was seen repeatedly, ten times or more. V and J are TRBV7-7 and TRBJ1-1; D unresolved. Trimming removed 5 bases at V and 4 bases at J, with 11 bases between. The CDR3 covers 13 residues. In germline, CDR1 is SSHAT, CDR2 FNYEAQ (reference sequence). The DNA of the CDR3 is TGTGCCAGCAGCAACCAGTTCGGCACTGAAGCTTTCTTT. It encodes CASSNQFGTEAFF.

This clonotype was detected ten times or more. This rearrangement joins TRBV5-6 to TRBJ2-3; D not resolved. Germline lookup yields CDR1 SGHDT and CDR2 YYEEEE. Trimming shortened V by 5 bases and J by 2 bases, and 6 bases separated the two germline ends. This CDR3 contains 12 residues. CDR3 protein: CASSPFTDTQYF. CDR3 sequence (DNA): TGTGCCAGCAGTCCATTCACAGATACGCAGTATTTT.

This clonotype was seen only a few times. This rearrangement joins TRBV2 to TRBJ1-1; TRBD1 aligns across 11 bases. V lost 8 bases and J lost 8; bases outside the gene matches: 16. CDR1 and CDR2 (germline): SNHLY, FYNNEI. CDR3 length equals 16 residues. The CDR3 spells CASYKGTGGIGMEAFF. DNA for the CDR3: TGTGCCAGCTACAAAGGGACAGGGGGAATCGGTATGGAAGCTTTCTTT.